Included here is one T cell receptor beta chain sequence, with context. No cognate antigen has been identified for it. Base quality data are lacking; no much larger clone is found one base away. This record belongs to a study of blood T cell repertoires in COVID-19 (dated by TCRdb to the early 2020s). Study-level background: Collaborator samples came from the United States, Italy and Spain and covered acute and convalescent phases of COVID-19. The material from the prospective study consisted of cDNA or gDNA derived from T cells, B-cell-depleted T cells, or PBMCs. Subjects who had been exposed to COVID-19, were actively infected with it, or had recovered from it provided the deeply sampled blood TCRbeta repertoires that made up the dataset. A freely available public database, intended as a resource for researchers studying the immune response to SARS-CoV-2, is where the repertoires were released. Samples were obtained from the ongoing ImmuneRACE study (first 160 participants) and from 1,000 to 1,500 subjects provided by 6 global collaborators. A de-identified subject ID, COVID-19 status, age in years and sex were almost always included in the sample metadata. Where HLA class I and class II types were available, the types were taken from metadata supplied by the sample provider, not from assay-based typing.

TCRbeta CDR3 regions were amplified from genomic DNA by means of the immunoSEQ Assay, a bias-controlled multiplex PCR. For the original study's pipeline: Within the assay, amplification of reference gene primers was used to estimate how many nucleated cells each sample contained. Sequence reads were collapsed and filtered to measure the absolute abundance of every unique TCRbeta CDR3 rearrangement. For each sample, productive Simpson clonality was calculated as the square root of Simpson's diversity index across productive rearrangements. TCRdb carries this immuneACCESS record with in-frame sequences only. Its versions omit some clonotypes, under half of them owing to an unresolved V gene in the studies checked, with the rest unexplained. The V and J calls and clone size are taken from that table; D and trimming were inferred from the DNA. For this sample the table gives about 29,000 clones, of which approximately 88% were detected only once. The ten biggest clones cover about 10% of the sample.

Each collaborating institution followed its own protocols to collect whole blood in K2EDTA tubes. For TCRbeta analysis, collaborators shipped samples in one of three forms: frozen whole blood, isolated PBMCs, or DNA extracted from either of those sample types. The research as a whole found: The quantity of clinical and demographic metadata differed by source and by participant and was supplied without curation.

This receptor was identified in a man aged 80 or over with active COVID-19. The sequencing input was peripheral blood.

The CDR3 region: CASSLVSGSGNTIYF. The nucleotide sequence is given as TGTGCCAGCAGCTTAGTATCGGGGTCTGGAAACACCATATATTTT. The chain employs TRBV11-2 and TRBJ1-3; the D gene assignment is ambiguous. V and J are truncated by 1 base and 1 base respectively, leaving an intervening sequence of 8 bases. The CDR3 goes from the cysteine to the phenylalanine over 15 residues. Just the 45-base CDR3 DNA is kept, in frame starting at base 1. CDR1 SGHAT and CDR2 FQNNGV were looked up in the germline V gene.